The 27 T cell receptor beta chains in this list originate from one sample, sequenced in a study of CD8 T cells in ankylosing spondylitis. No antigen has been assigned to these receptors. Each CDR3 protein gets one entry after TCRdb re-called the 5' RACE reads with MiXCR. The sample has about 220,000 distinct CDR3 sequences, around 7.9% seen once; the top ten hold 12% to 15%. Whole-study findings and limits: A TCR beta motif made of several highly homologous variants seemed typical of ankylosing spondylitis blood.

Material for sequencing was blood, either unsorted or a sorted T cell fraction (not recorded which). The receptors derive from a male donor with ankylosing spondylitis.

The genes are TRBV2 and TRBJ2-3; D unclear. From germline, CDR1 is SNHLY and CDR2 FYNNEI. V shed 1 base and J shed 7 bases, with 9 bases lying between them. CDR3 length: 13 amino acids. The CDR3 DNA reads TGTGCCAGCAGTGAAGGGGCGGCGTATACGCAGTATTTT. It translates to CASSEGAAYTQYF. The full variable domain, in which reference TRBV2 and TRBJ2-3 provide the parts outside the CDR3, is EPEVTQTPSHQVTQMGQEVILRCVPISNHLYFYWYRQILGQKVEFLVSFYNNEISEKSEIFDDQFSVERPDGSNFTLKIRSTKLEDSAMYFCASSEGAAYTQYFGPGTRLTVL.

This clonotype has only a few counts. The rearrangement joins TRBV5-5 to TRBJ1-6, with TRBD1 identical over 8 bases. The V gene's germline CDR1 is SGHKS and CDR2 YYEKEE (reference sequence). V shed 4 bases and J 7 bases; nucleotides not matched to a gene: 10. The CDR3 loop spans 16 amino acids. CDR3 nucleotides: TGTGCCAGCAGCGGACAGGGTTTTATTATCAATTCACCCCTCCACTTT. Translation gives CASSGQGFIINSPLHF.

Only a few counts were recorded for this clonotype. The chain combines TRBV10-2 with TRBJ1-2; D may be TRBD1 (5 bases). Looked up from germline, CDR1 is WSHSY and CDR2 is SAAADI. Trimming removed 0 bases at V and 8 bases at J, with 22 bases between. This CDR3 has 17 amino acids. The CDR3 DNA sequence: TGCGCCAGCAGTGAGTCGACTCACAGGCTTCAGGTCGGGGGCTACACCTTC. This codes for CASSESTHRLQVGGYTF.

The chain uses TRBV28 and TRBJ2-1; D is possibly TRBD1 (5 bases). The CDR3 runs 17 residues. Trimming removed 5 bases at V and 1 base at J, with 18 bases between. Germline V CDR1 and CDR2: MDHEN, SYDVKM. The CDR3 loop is CASSPPTDSLSYNEQFF. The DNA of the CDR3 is TGTGCCAGCAGTCCCCCCACCGACAGCCTTTCCTACAATGAGCAGTTCTTC. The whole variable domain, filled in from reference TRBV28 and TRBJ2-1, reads DVKVTQSSRYLVKRTGEKVFLECVQDMDHENMFWYRQDPGLGLRLIYFSYDVKMKEKGDIPEGYSVSREKKERFSLILESASTNQTSMYLCASSPPTDSLSYNEQFFGPGTRLTVL.

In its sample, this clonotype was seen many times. This chain's CDR3 is CSVQSSYNEQFF. In DNA, the CDR3 is TGCAGCGTACAGAGCTCCTACAATGAGCAGTTCTTC. The chain couples TRBV29-1 to TRBJ2-1; no reliable D call. Germline-derived CDR1 and CDR2 are SQVTM and ANQGSEA. Deletions cut 6 bases from V and 0 bases from J, with 6 bases between. This CDR3 region has 12 residues.

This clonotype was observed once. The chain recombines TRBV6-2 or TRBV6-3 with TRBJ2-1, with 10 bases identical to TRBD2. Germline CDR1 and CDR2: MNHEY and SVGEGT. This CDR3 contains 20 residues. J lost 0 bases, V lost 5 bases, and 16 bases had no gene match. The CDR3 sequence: CASSHKRNSGGRHSYNEQFF. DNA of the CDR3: TGTGCCAGCAGTCATAAGAGAAATAGCGGGGGGCGTCACTCCTACAATGAGCAGTTCTTC.

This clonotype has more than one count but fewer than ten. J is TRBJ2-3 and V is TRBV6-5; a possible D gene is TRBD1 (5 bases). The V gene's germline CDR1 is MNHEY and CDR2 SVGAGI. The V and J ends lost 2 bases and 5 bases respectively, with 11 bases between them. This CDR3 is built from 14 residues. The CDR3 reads CASSYGRVRDTQYF. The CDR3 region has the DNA TGTGCCAGCAGTTACGGCAGGGTCAGAGATACGCAGTATTTT.

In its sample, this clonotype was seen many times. The CDR3 DNA is TGTGCCAGCAGTTTATCGGCAGGGGCGATGGACAATCAGCCCCAGCATTTT. As protein: CASSLSAGAMDNQPQHF. The chain uses TRBV27 and TRBJ1-5; possibly TRBD1 for D (6 bases). This CDR3 spans 17 amino acids. Looked up from germline, CDR1 is MNHEY and CDR2 is SMNVEV (reference sequence). With 0 bases removed from V and 3 bases from J, the gap between germline ends came to 15 bases.

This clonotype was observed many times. In DNA, the CDR3 is TGTGCCAGCAGTTCCACAGCGGGGGTGTTTTTT. It translates to CASSSTAGVFF. This rearrangement joins TRBV6-5 to TRBJ2-2, with 8 bases fitting TRBD2. After removal of 4 bases from V and 15 bases from J, the junction contained 4 bases not matched to a gene. This CDR3 is built from 11 residues. Germline assignment: CDR1 MNHEY and CDR2 SVGAGI.

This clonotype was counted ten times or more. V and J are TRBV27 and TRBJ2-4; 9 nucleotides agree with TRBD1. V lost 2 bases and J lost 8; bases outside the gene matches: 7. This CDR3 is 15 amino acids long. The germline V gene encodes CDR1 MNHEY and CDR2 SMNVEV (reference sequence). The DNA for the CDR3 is TGTGCCAGCAGTTTAGGACAGGGGAGTTACTACATTCAGTACTTC. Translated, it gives CASSLGQGSYYIQYF.

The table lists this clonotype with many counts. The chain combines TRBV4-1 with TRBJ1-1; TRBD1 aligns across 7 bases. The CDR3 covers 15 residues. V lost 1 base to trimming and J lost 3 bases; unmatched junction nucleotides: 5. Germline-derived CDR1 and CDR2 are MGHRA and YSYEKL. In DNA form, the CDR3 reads TGCGCCAGCAGCCAAGCCCCCAGGGGGGACACTGAAGCTTTCTTT. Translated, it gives CASSQAPRGDTEAFF.

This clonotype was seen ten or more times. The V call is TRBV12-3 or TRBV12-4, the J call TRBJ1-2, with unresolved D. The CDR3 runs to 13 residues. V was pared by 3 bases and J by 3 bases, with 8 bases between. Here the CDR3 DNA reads TGTGCCAGCAGTTTTAGGAGGGACTATGGCTACACCTTC. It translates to CASSFRRDYGYTF.

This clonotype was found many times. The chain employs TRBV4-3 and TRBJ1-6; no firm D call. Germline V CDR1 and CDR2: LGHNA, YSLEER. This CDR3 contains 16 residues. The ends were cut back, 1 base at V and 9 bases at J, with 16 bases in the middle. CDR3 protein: CASSQGSGSLGSPLHF. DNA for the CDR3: TGCGCCAGCAGCCAAGGGTCGGGGTCATTAGGTTCACCCCTCCACTTT.

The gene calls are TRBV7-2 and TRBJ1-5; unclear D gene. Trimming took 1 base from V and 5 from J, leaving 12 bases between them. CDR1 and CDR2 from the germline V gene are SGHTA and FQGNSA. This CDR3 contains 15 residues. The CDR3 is CASSLDSGWDQPQHF. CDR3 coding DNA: TGTGCCAGCAGCTTAGATTCTGGGTGGGATCAGCCCCAGCATTTT.

CDR3 nucleotide sequence: TGTGCCAGCAGCTTCAGGGGTCCGGAGCAGTTCTTC. Translation: CASSFRGPEQFF. V and J are TRBV5-6 and TRBJ2-1; maybe TRBD1 (6 bases). CDR1 SGHDT and CDR2 YYEEEE come from the germline V gene. The CDR3 sequence is 12 residues long. V lost 2 bases and J lost 10, with 10 bases in between.

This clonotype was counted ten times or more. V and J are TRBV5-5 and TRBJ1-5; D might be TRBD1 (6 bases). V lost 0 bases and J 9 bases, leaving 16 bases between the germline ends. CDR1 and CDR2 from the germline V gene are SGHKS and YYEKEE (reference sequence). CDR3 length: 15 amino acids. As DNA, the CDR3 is TGTGCCAGCAGCTTGGTGCGACAGGCCTCCGGGCCCCAGCATTTT. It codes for CASSLVRQASGPQHF.

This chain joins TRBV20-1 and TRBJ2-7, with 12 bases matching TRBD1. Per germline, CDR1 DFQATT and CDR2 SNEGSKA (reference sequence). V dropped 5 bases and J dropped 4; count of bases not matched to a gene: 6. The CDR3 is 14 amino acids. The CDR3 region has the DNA TGCAGTGCTTCACGGGACAGGGGGCAGTACGAGCAGTACTTC. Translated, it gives CSASRDRGQYEQYF.

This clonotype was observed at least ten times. This chain's CDR3 is CASSLPVPYTQYF. CDR3 coding DNA: TGTGCCAGCAGCTTACCCGTACCGTACACGCAGTATTTT. This rearrangement joins TRBV7-9 to TRBJ2-3; D gene uncertain. Germline V gene lookup returns CDR1 SEHNR and CDR2 FQNEAQ (reference sequence). The CDR3 consists of 13 residues. The V and J ends lost 2 bases and 9 bases respectively, with 12 bases between them.

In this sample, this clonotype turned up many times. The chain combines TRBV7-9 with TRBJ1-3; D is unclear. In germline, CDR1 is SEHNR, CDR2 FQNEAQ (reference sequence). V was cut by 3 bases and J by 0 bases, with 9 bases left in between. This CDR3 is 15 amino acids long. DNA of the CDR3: TGTGCCAGCAGCTTTAACCGACCCTCTGGAAACACCATATATTTT. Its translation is CASSFNRPSGNTIYF. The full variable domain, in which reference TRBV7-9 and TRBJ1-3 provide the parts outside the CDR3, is DTGVSQNPRHKITKRGQNVTFRCDPISEHNRLYWYRQTLGQGPEFLTYFQNEAQLEKSRLLSDRFSAERPKGSFSTLEIQRTEQGDSAMYLCASSFNRPSGNTIYFGEGSWLTVV.

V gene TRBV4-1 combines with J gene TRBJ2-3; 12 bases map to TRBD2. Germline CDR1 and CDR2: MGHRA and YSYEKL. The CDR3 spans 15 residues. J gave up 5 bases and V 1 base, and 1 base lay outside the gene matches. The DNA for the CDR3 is TGCGCCAGCAGCCAAGGACTAGCGGGGGTAGATACGCAGTATTTT. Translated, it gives CASSQGLAGVDTQYF.

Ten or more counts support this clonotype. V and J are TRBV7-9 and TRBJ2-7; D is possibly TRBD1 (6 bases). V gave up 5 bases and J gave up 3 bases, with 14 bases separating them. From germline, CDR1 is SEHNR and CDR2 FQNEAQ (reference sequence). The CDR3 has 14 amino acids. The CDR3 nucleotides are TGTGCCAGCAGCCAACAGGGAGTCTACTACGAGCAGTACTTC. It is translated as CASSQQGVYYEQYF.

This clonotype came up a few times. Written as DNA, the CDR3 is TGTGCCAGTACCCCCTCTCGAGACCACCACGAGCAGTACTTC. This gives the protein CASTPSRDHHEQYF. The chain joins TRBV19 to TRBJ2-7; D is uncertain. The CDR3 covers 14 residues. Between the trimmed V and J ends, which lost 7 bases and 5 bases, there was a span of 18 bases. Per germline, CDR1 LNHDA and CDR2 SQIVND (reference sequence).

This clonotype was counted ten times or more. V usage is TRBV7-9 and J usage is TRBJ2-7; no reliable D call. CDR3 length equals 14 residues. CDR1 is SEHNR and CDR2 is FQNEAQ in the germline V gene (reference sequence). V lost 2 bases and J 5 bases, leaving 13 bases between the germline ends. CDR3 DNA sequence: TGTGCCAGCAGCTTAACCCTCCCTACCGACGAGCAGTACTTC. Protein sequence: CASSLTLPTDEQYF.

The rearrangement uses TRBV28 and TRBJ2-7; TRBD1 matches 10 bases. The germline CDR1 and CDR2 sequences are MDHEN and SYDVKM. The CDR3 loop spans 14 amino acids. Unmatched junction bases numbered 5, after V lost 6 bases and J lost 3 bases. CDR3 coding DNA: TGTGCCAGCAGGGGGGACAGGGGTCACTACGAGCAGTACTTC. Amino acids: CASRGDRGHYEQYF.

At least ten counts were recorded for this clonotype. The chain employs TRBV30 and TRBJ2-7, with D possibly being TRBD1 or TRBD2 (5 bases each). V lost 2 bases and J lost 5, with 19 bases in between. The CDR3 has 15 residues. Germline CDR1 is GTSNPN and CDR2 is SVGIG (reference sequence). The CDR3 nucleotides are TGTGCCTGGAGTATCTCGGGACGGCTCTTCCACGAGCAGTACTTC. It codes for CAWSISGRLFHEQYF. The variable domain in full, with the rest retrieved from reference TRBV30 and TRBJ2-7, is SQTIHQWPATLVQPVGSPLSLECTVEGTSNPNLYWYRQAAGRGLQLLFYSVGIGQISSEVPQNLSASRPQDRQFILSSKKLLLSDSGFYLCAWSISGRLFHEQYFGPGTRLTVT.

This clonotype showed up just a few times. The CDR3 DNA is TGCAGTGCGGGACAGGGGAGCAATCAGCCCCAGCATTTT. Residues: CSAGQGSNQPQHF. This chain uses TRBV20-1 with TRBJ1-5, with 10 positions matching TRBD1. From germline, CDR1 is DFQATT and CDR2 SNEGSKA (reference sequence). This CDR3 spans 13 amino acids. The V gene end was trimmed by 6 bases and the J gene end by 1 base; junction bases not matched to a gene: 0.

CDR3 sequence (DNA): TGCGCCAGCAGCCAGACTAGCTGGGGTTTTAATGAGCAGTTCTTC. It yields the protein CASSQTSWGFNEQFF. The chain combines TRBV4-3 with TRBJ2-1; 7 nucleotides match TRBD2. In germline, CDR1 is LGHNA, CDR2 YSLEER. The CDR3 length is 15 residues. With 3 bases clipped from V and 7 bases from J, the junction kept 9 bases outside the gene matches.